This paragraph covers one T cell receptor beta chain sequence. Its antigen is not identified. The data originate from a study of T cell responses to AZD1222 COVID-19 vaccine. Findings and caveats of the study: At study baseline, merely roughly 6 AZD1222 recipients were seropositive. Donors were chiefly white British, with a greater number of females, and clonal diversity was perhaps underestimated.

V lost 1 base to trimming and J lost 13 bases; unmatched junction nucleotides: 4. This CDR3 is built from 12 residues. CDR1 MNHNS and CDR2 SASEGT come from the germline V gene. Only in-frame clones appear in the TCRdb table, and some are missing; sequencing was by immunoSEQ multiplex PCR. Altogether 90,000 to 120,000 clones are present, 85% to 90% being singletons, with the ten largest covering about 3%. This chain links TRBV6-1 with TRBJ2-5, with 9 bases lining up with TRBD1. This TCR came from an adult in good health. This specimen was peripheral blood, taken on day 0 of AZD1222 vaccination. CDR3 sequence reads: CASSEGQGGRYF. CDR3 DNA: TGTGCCAGCAGTGAAGGACAGGGGGGCCGGTACTTC.